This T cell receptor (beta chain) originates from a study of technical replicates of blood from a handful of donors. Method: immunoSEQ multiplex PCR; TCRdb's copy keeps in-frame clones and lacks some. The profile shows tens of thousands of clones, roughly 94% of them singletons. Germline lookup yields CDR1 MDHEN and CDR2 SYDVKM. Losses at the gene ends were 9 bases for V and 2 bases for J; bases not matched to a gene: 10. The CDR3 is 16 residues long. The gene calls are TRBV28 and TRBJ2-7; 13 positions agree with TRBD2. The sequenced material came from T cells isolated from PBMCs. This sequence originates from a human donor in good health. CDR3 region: CASKPGLAGSTYEQYF. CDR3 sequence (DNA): TGTGCCAGTAAACCGGGACTAGCGGGGTCAACCTACGAGCAGTACTTC.